In this sample, the clone carrying this TCR beta chain turned up a few times. The data derive from a study of blood T cells in healthy people across ages. It was with a sample-barcoded 5' primer and a J-beta primer mix that a second PCR of roughly 7 to 11 cycles was run. TCRdb itself ran the 5' RACE reads through MiXCR, one entry per CDR3 protein. The sample lists about 750,000 distinct CDR3 sequences, around half occurring once. The germline V and J ends were trimmed by 1 base and 10 bases, with 16 bases remaining between them. This CDR3 is 14 amino acids long. The germline V gene has CDR1 PRHDT and CDR2 FYEKMQ (reference sequence).

The receptor was derived from an elderly man in good health. V is TRBV13 and J is TRBJ1-2; D not certain. Specimen: blood. The CDR3 spells CASSLETLSGFYTF. CDR3 nucleotide sequence: TGTGCCAGCAGCTTAGAGACCCTCTCTGGGTTCTACACCTTC.